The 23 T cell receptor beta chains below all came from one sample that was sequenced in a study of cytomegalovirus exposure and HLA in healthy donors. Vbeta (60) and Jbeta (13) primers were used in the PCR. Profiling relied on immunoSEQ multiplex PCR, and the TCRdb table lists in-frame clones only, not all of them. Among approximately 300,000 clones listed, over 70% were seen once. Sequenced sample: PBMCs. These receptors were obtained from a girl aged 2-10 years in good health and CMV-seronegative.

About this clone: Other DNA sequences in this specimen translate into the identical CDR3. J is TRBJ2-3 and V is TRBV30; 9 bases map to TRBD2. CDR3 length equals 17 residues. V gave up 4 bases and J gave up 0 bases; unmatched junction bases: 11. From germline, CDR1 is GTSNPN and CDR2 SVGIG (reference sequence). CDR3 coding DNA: TGTGCCTGGACGGGTGGCGGGGGGGCAGGTAGCACAGATACGCAGTATTTT. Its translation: CAWTGGGGAGSTDTQYF.

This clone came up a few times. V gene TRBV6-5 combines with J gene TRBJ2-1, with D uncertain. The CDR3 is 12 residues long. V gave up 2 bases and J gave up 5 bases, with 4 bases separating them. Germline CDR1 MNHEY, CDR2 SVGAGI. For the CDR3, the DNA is TGTGCCAGCAGTTACGGCAACAATGAGCAGTTCTTC. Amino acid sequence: CASSYGNNEQFF.

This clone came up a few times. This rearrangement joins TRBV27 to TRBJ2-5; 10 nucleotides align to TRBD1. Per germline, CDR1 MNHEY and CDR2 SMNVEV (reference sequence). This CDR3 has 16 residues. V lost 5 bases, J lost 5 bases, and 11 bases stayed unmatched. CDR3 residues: CASSHDRGHLMETQYF. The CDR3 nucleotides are TGTGCCAGCAGTCATGACAGGGGGCATTTGATGGAGACCCAGTACTTC.

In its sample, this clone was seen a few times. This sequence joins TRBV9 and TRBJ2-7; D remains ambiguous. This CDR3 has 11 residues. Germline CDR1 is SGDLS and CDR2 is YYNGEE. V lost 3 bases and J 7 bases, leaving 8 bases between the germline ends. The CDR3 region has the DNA TGTGCCAGCAGCGCGGGTATAGAGCAGTACTTC. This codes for CASSAGIEQYF.

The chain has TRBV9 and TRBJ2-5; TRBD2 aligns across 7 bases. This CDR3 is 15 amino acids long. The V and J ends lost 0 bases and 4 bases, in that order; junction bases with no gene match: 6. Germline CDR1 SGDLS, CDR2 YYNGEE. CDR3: CASSVAQGGGETQYF. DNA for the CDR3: TGTGCCAGCAGCGTAGCTCAAGGCGGGGGAGAGACCCAGTACTTC. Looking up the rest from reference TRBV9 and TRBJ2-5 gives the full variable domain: DSGVTQTPKHLITATGQRVTLRCSPRSGDLSVYWYQQSLDQGLQFLIQYYNGEERAKGNILERFSAQQFPDLHSELNLSSLELGDSALYFCASSVAQGGGETQYFGPGTRLLVL.

CDR3 in amino acids: CASSDLDHSGPSETQYF. CDR3 nucleotide sequence: TGTGCCAGCAGTGACCTCGACCATAGCGGACCCTCAGAGACCCAGTACTTC. V usage is TRBV6-1 and J usage is TRBJ2-5, with D perhaps TRBD2 (6 bases). The germline V gene encodes CDR1 MNHNS and CDR2 SASEGT. V lost 3 bases to trimming and J lost 4 bases, with 21 bases between them. The CDR3 extends over 17 amino acids.

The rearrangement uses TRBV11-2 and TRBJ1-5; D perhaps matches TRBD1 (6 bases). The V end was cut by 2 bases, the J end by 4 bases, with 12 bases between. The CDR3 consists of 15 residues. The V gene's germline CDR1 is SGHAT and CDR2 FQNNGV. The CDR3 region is CASSLLDSRNQPQHF. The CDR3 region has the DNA TGTGCCAGCAGCTTACTGGACAGCCGAAATCAGCCCCAGCATTTT.

The CDR3 DNA follows: TGTGCCAGCAGCGTAGCAGAAAACACCGCTCGGGAGCAGTACTTC. Protein sequence: CASSVAENTAREQYF. The chain employs TRBV5-4 and TRBJ2-7; no reliable D call. The CDR3 totals 15 residues. Germline V CDR1 and CDR2: SGHNT, YYREEE (reference sequence). Trimming removed 4 bases at V and 7 bases at J, with 21 bases between.

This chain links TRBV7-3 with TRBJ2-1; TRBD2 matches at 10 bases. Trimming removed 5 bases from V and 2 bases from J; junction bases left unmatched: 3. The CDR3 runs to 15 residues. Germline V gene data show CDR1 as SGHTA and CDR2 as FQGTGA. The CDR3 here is CASSATSGAYNEQFF. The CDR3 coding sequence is TGTGCCAGCAGCGCCACTAGCGGGGCCTACAATGAGCAGTTCTTC.

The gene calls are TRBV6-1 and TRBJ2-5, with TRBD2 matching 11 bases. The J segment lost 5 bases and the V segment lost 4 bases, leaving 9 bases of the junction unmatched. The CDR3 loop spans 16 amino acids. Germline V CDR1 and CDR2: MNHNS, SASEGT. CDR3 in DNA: TGTGCCAGCAGTGGGAGTCTGGTAGCGGGGGGGGAGACCCAGTACTTC. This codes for CASSGSLVAGGETQYF.

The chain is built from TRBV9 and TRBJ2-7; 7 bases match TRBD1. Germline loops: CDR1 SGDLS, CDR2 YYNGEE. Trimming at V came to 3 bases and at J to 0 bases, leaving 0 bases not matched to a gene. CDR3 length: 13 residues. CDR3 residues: CASSGDSSYEQYF. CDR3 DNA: TGTGCCAGCAGCGGGGACAGCTCCTACGAGCAGTACTTC.

The CDR3 DNA follows: TGTGCCAGCAGTGAACCGACCGACAGAAACTATGGCTACACCTTC. Translation: CASSEPTDRNYGYTF. V usage is TRBV25-1 and J usage is TRBJ1-2; D perhaps matches TRBD1 (5 bases). Per germline, CDR1 MGHDK and CDR2 SYGVNS. The V gene lost 2 bases and the J gene lost 2 bases, with 12 bases spanning the gap. CDR3 length: 15 residues.

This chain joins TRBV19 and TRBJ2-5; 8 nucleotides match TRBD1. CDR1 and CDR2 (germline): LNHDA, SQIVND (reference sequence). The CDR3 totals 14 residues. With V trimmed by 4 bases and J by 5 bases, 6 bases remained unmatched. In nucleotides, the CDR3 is TGTGCCAGTAGTAGGGCAGGGGGCATGGAGACCCAGTACTTC. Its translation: CASSRAGGMETQYF.

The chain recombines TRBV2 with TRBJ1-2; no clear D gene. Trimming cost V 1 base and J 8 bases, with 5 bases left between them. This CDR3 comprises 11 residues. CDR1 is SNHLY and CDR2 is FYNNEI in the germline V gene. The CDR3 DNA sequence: TGTGCCAGCAGTGAAGTTCTAGGCTACACCTTC. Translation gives CASSEVLGYTF. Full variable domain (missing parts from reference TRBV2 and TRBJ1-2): EPEVTQTPSHQVTQMGQEVILRCVPISNHLYFYWYRQILGQKVEFLVSFYNNEISEKSEIFDDQFSVERPDGSNFTLKIRSTKLEDSAMYFCASSEVLGYTFGSGTRLTVV.

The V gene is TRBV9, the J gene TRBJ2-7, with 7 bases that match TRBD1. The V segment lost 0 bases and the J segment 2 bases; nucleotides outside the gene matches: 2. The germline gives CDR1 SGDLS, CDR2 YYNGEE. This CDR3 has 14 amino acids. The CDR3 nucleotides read TGTGCCAGCAGCGTAGACAGGGGACCCTACGAGCAGTACTTC. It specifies CASSVDRGPYEQYF.

The CDR3 DNA reads as TGTGCCAGCAGTCTATTAGACAGGTTGGGCACTGAAGCTTTCTTT. Translated, it gives CASSLLDRLGTEAFF. The chain combines TRBV6-5 with TRBJ1-1; tentatively, D is TRBD1 (6 bases). Trimming removed 5 bases at V and 4 bases at J, with 17 bases between. This CDR3 is built from 15 residues. Germline CDR1 MNHEY, CDR2 SVGAGI.

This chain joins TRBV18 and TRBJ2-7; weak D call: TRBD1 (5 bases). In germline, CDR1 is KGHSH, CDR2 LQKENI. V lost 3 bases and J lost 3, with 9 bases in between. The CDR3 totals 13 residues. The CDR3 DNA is TGTGCCAGCTCACCGGACGACAGCTACGAGCAGTACTTC. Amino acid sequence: CASSPDDSYEQYF.

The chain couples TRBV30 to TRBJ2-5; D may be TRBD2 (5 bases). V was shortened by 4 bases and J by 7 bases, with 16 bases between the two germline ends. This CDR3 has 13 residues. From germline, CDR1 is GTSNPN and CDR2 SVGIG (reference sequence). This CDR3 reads CAWNLREPWTQYF. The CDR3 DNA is TGTGCCTGGAACTTGAGGGAGCCATGGACCCAGTACTTC.

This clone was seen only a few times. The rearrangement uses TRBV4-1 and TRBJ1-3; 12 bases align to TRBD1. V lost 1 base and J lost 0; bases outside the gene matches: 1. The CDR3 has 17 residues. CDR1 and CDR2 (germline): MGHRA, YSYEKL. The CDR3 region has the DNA TGCGCCAGCAGCCAAGGGGACAGGGGGCTCTCTGGAAACACCATATATTTT. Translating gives CASSQGDRGLSGNTIYF.

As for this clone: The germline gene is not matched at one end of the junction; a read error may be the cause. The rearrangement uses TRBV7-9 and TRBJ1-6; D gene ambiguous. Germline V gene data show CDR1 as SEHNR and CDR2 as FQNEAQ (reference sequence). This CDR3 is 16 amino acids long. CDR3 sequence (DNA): TGTTCCAGCAGCTTAGCGGAGATATCCTATAATTCACCCCTCCACTTT. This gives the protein CSSSLAEISYNSPLHF.

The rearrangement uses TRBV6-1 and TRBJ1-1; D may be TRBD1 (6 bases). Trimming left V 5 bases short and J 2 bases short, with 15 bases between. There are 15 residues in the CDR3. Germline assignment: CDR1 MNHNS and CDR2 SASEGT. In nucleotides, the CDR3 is TGTGCCAGCAGTCCAGACAGGAGTTCTAACACTGAAGCTTTCTTT. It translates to CASSPDRSSNTEAFF.

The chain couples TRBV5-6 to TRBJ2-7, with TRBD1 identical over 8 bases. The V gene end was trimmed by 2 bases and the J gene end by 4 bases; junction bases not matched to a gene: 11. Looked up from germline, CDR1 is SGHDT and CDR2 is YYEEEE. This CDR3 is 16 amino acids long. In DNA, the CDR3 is TGTGCCAGCAGCTTAGGGGGTCCAGGGGGCTTATACGAGCAGTACTTC. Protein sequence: CASSLGGPGGLYEQYF.

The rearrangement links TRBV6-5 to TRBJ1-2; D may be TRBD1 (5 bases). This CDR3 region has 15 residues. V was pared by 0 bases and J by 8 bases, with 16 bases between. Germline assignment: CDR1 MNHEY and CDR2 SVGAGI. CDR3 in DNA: TGTGCCAGCAGTTACTCGATCTTGCGGGGGGGAGGCTACACCTTC. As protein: CASSYSILRGGGYTF.